Below are 26 T cell receptor beta chains sequenced from a single sample in a study of beta chain features in type 1 diabetes. All of the isolated RNA was reverse transcribed, so expressed TCRB transcripts were sequenced. Some clones are missing from TCRdb's copy, which holds only in-frame ones; the method was immunoSEQ multiplex PCR. The table lists roughly 400,000 clones, roughly 16% of them singletons. Material for sequencing was naive CD4+ T cells from blood. The receptor source for this set is a woman aged 18-30 years in good health.

The V and J genes are TRBV4-1 and TRBJ2-3; possibly TRBD2 for D (5 bases). The CDR3 length is 13 residues. Trimming left V 3 bases short and J 9 bases short, with 13 bases between. Germline CDR1 MGHRA, CDR2 YSYEKL. The CDR3 region has the DNA TGCGCCAGCAGCCAGTTTCTTGGGGAGACGCAGTATTTT. Translated: CASSQFLGETQYF.

The rearrangement uses TRBV4-3 and TRBJ2-3, with TRBD2 matching over 7 bases. The CDR3 contains 16 residues. Per the germline V gene, CDR1 is LGHNA and CDR2 is YSLEER. V shed 0 bases and J 5 bases; nucleotides not matched to a gene: 8. The CDR3 sequence: CASSQDRRGRLDTQYF. The DNA of the CDR3 is TGCGCCAGCAGCCAAGATAGACGCGGGAGATTAGATACGCAGTATTTT.

Here the CDR3 DNA reads TGCGCCAGCAGCCAGGGGGACAGACGAACCGAAAAACTGTTTTTT. Translating gives CASSQGDRRTEKLFF. This sequence joins TRBV4-1 and TRBJ1-4; 7 bases are a match to TRBD1. CDR3 length: 15 amino acids. The germline CDR1 and CDR2 sequences are MGHRA and YSYEKL. Trimming took 3 bases from V and 8 from J; bases not matched to a gene: 9.

Only a few counts were recorded for this clone. This chain uses TRBV28 with TRBJ2-1, with 7 bases matching TRBD2. The CDR3 is made up of 15 amino acids. In germline, CDR1 is MDHEN, CDR2 SYDVKM. V trimming: 7 bases; J trimming: 8 bases; junction bases outside the gene matches: 14. CDR3 amino acids: CASTLRDYRRDEQFF. The DNA for the CDR3 is TGTGCCAGCACCCTGCGGGACTACCGTAGGGATGAGCAGTTCTTC.

The chain couples TRBV11-2 to TRBJ2-2, with 7 bases fitting TRBD2. The length of the CDR3 is 15 residues. V shed 1 base, J shed 5 bases, and the junction held 4 bases outside the gene matches. Germline CDR1 and CDR2: SGHAT and FQNNGV. CDR3 sequence reads: CASSLGGGWTGELFF. CDR3 DNA sequence: TGTGCCAGCAGCTTAGGGGGGGGGTGGACCGGGGAGCTGTTTTTT.

The chain joins TRBV29-1 to TRBJ2-3; the match to TRBD1 covers 8 bases. The CDR3 contains 18 residues. The germline V gene has CDR1 SQVTM and CDR2 ANQGSEA. V gave up 4 bases and J gave up 3 bases; unmatched junction bases: 18. CDR3 loop: CSVVSGTGNPSGTDTQYF. CDR3 nucleotides: TGCAGCGTTGTTTCCGGGACAGGCAACCCTTCGGGAACAGATACGCAGTATTTT.

This clone was counted once. This chain joins TRBV5-1 and TRBJ1-4; tentatively, D is TRBD1 (5 bases). Trimming removed 3 bases from V and 5 bases from J, with 14 bases in between. CDR3 length equals 15 residues. Per germline, CDR1 SGHRS and CDR2 YFSETQ. The CDR3 nucleotides read TGCGCCAGCAGCTGGCCCTCAGGGTCGAATGAAAAACTGTTTTTT. Translating it yields CASSWPSGSNEKLFF.

The V call is TRBV28, the J call TRBJ2-1; D perhaps matches TRBD1 (6 bases). The germline V gene has CDR1 MDHEN and CDR2 SYDVKM. The V gene lost 5 bases and the J gene lost 8 bases, with 22 bases spanning the gap. The CDR3 is 16 residues long. This chain's CDR3 is CASSLTGTQYMDEQFF. For the CDR3, the DNA is TGTGCCAGCAGTCTCACCGGGACACAGTACATGGATGAGCAGTTCTTC.

The table lists this clone with a few counts. The gene calls are TRBV7-2 and TRBJ2-7; 9 bases fit TRBD2. This CDR3 is 15 amino acids long. CDR1 is SGHTA and CDR2 is FQGNSA in the germline V gene. The ends lost 5 bases at V and 5 bases at J; junction bases unmatched: 10. The DNA of the CDR3 is TGTGCCAGCAGCCTGGGGGGGACTAGCCCCCACGAGCAGTACTTC. Translating it yields CASSLGGTSPHEQYF.

This clone was detected a few times. V and J are TRBV5-4 and TRBJ2-1; D possibly corresponds to TRBD2 (6 bases). Trimming removed 0 bases at V and 0 bases at J, with 13 bases between. The germline V gene has CDR1 SGHNT and CDR2 YYREEE (reference sequence). CDR3 length: 17 residues. CDR3 nucleotides: TGTGCCAGCAGCTTGGGGGGGACTCCGAGCTCCTACAATGAGCAGTTCTTC. Translated, it gives CASSLGGTPSSYNEQFF.

This clone was seen only a few times. The chain carries TRBV28 and TRBJ1-1; TRBD1 aligns across 7 bases. Germline assignment: CDR1 MDHEN and CDR2 SYDVKM. The CDR3 extends over 14 amino acids. J gave up 4 bases and V 7 bases, and 9 bases lay outside the gene matches. In DNA, the CDR3 is TGTGCCAGCAATTCTCTGACAGGGAGCACTGAAGCTTTCTTT. Translation gives CASNSLTGSTEAFF.

V gene TRBV5-1 combines with J gene TRBJ2-1; 10 bases are a match to TRBD2. The CDR3 runs 13 residues. Looked up from germline, CDR1 is SGHRS and CDR2 is YFSETQ. J was trimmed by 4 bases and V by 9 bases; bases with no gene match: 4. The CDR3 sequence: CATSSGGYNEQFF. The CDR3, as DNA: TGCGCCACCTCTAGCGGGGGATACAATGAGCAGTTCTTC.

This clone was counted only a few times. V is TRBV28 and J is TRBJ1-2; maybe TRBD1 (5 bases). The CDR3 sequence is 13 residues long. Trimming shortened V by 8 bases and J by 7 bases, and 17 bases separated the two germline ends. From germline, CDR1 is MDHEN and CDR2 SYDVKM. CDR3: CASGWNRLSGYTF. The CDR3, as DNA: TGTGCCAGCGGGTGGAACAGGCTTTCTGGCTACACCTTC.

The chain recombines TRBV27 with TRBJ2-7, with D possibly TRBD2 on 6 matching bases. CDR1 MNHEY and CDR2 SMNVEV come from the germline V gene (reference sequence). V shed 2 bases and J shed 3 bases, with 8 bases lying between them. The CDR3 extends over 13 amino acids. As DNA, the CDR3 is TGTGCCAGCAGTTTAGACGGGGGCTACGAGCAGTACTTC. Its protein is CASSLDGGYEQYF.

The rearrangement links TRBV19 to TRBJ2-4, with TRBD1 matching 7 bases. The ends lost 3 bases at V and 0 bases at J; junction bases unmatched: 8. The germline CDR1 and CDR2 sequences are LNHDA and SQIVND (reference sequence). This CDR3 region has 17 residues. CDR3 DNA sequence: TGTGCCAGTAGTATCCGGAACAGGGGATCAGCCAAAAACATTCAGTACTTC. Protein sequence: CASSIRNRGSAKNIQYF.

The chain joins TRBV7-3 to TRBJ2-1; the match to TRBD2 covers 9 bases. The ends lost 4 bases at V and 7 bases at J; junction bases unmatched: 11. This CDR3 spans 16 amino acids. The germline V gene has CDR1 SGHTA and CDR2 FQGTGA. CDR3 DNA: TGTGCCAGCAGCTCACTAACTAGCGGGTGGGGAAATGAGCAGTTCTTC. It codes for CASSSLTSGWGNEQFF.

The V gene is TRBV6-1, the J gene TRBJ2-7; the D is unclear. The length of the CDR3 is 12 residues. CDR1 is MNHNS and CDR2 is SASEGT in the germline V gene. The ends were cut back, 8 bases at V and 5 bases at J, with 13 bases in the middle. The CDR3 coding sequence is TGTGCCAGCCGTGCTGACCGGGACGAGCAGTACTTC. It specifies CASRADRDEQYF.

This clone showed up just a few times. The chain carries TRBV30 and TRBJ2-7; 11 bases are a match to TRBD2. From germline, CDR1 is GTSNPN and CDR2 SVGIG (reference sequence). Germline trimming cut 2 bases from V and 0 bases from J; bases unmatched to any gene: 15. The CDR3 runs to 19 residues. CDR3: CAWSRLRGVAGGTSYEQYF. CDR3 in DNA: TGTGCCTGGAGTAGGCTTCGGGGGGTAGCGGGAGGGACCTCCTACGAGCAGTACTTC.

This clone was picked up a small number of times. The genes are TRBV30 and TRBJ2-1, with D hard to call. Germline V gene sequence: CDR1 GTSNPN, CDR2 SVGIG (reference sequence). Deletions cut 0 bases from V and 0 bases from J, with 15 bases between. This CDR3 contains 17 residues. This CDR3 reads CAWSVFYSSSSYNEQFF. CDR3 in DNA: TGTGCCTGGAGTGTATTCTACTCCTCGAGCTCCTACAATGAGCAGTTCTTC.

The chain couples TRBV7-9 to TRBJ1-1; no clear D. This CDR3 is built from 14 residues. Germline V gene sequence: CDR1 SEHNR, CDR2 FQNEAQ (reference sequence). The V and J ends lost 3 bases and 3 bases respectively, with 11 bases between them. CDR3 residues: CASSLRTPDTEAFF. The CDR3 DNA reads TGTGCCAGCAGCTTGAGGACTCCCGACACTGAAGCTTTCTTT.

The chain joins TRBV5-1 to TRBJ2-3; 7 bases are a match to TRBD2. In germline, CDR1 is SGHRS, CDR2 YFSETQ. With 1 base clipped from V and 3 bases from J, the junction kept 5 bases outside the gene matches. This CDR3 spans 15 amino acids. CDR3 residues: CASSLRTSFTDTQYF. DNA for the CDR3: TGCGCCAGCAGCTTGCGGACTAGTTTTACAGATACGCAGTATTTT.

The chain couples TRBV27 to TRBJ2-6; 8 nucleotides align to TRBD2. This CDR3 is 17 amino acids long. J lost 2 bases, V lost 5 bases, and 8 bases had no gene match. The germline V gene encodes CDR1 MNHEY and CDR2 SMNVEV (reference sequence). CDR3 sequence: CASSLHPGGAGANVLTF. CDR3 sequence (DNA): TGTGCCAGCAGTCTGCACCCGGGAGGGGCTGGGGCCAACGTCCTGACTTTC.

The chain has TRBV11-3 and TRBJ2-5; D perhaps matches TRBD1 (6 bases). Germline CDR1 reads SGHNT; CDR2 reads YENEEA. The V end was cut by 5 bases, the J end by 3 bases, with 10 bases between. The CDR3 is 13 amino acids. The DNA of the CDR3 is TGTGCCAGCAGCCCCAGGACAGAAGAGACCCAGTACTTC. Protein product: CASSPRTEETQYF.

This clone was recorded a few times. The chain recombines TRBV19 with TRBJ1-1; no clear D gene. The CDR3 totals 16 residues. Looked up from germline, CDR1 is LNHDA and CDR2 is SQIVND (reference sequence). Trimming removed 1 base at V and 5 bases at J, with 17 bases between. The CDR3 nucleotides are TGTGCCAGTAGTATAGTAGCCGGTTGGTCGGGGACTGAAGCTTTCTTT. This sequence encodes CASSIVAGWSGTEAFF. Based on the CDR3 plus reference TRBV19 and TRBJ1-1, the full variable domain is DGGITQSPKYLFRKEGQNVTLSCEQNLNHDAMYWYRQDPGQGLRLIYYSQIVNDFQKGDIAEGYSVSREKKESFPLTVTSAQKNPTAFYLCASSIVAGWSGTEAFFGQGTRLTVV.

This chain links TRBV11-1 with TRBJ2-7; D possibly corresponds to TRBD2 (7 bases). The V gene's germline CDR1 is SGHAT and CDR2 FQDESV (reference sequence). CDR3 length: 15 residues. V was pared by 5 bases and J by 1 base, with 15 bases between. CDR3 nucleotides: TGTGCCAGCAGCCCCCGGGGGGCACAATCCTACGAGCAGTACTTC. Protein: CASSPRGAQSYEQYF.

This clone showed up just a few times. V usage is TRBV10-3 and J usage is TRBJ2-5; TRBD1 matches 7 bases. The germline gives CDR1 ENHRY, CDR2 SYGVKD. J was trimmed by 1 base and V by 6 bases; bases with no gene match: 5. There are 14 residues in the CDR3. CDR3 residues: CAIRPDRSQETQYF. CDR3 nucleotide sequence: TGTGCCATCAGGCCGGACAGGAGCCAAGAGACCCAGTACTTC.